The source of this TCR beta chain is a study of blood T cell repertoires in COVID-19. Study-wide context: Both acute and convalescent COVID-19 samples were obtained from the United States, Italy and Spain.

The data were produced by immunoSEQ multiplex PCR, yet TCRdb's version contains in-frame clones alone and is incomplete. Of fewer than 120,000 clones listed, roughly four fifths were seen once; the top ten hold 15% to 20%. With V trimmed by 0 bases and J by 1 base, 19 bases remained unmatched. Germline CDR1 reads SGHRS; CDR2 reads YFSETQ. The CDR3 totals 21 residues. This TCR was sampled from a woman aged 60-70 years with acute or convalescent COVID-19. This sequence joins TRBV5-1 and TRBJ2-3, with 8 bases aligning to TRBD2. The sequenced material came from peripheral blood. DNA for the CDR3: TGCGCCAGCAGCTTGGAGCTTGCGGCGGGGGGCCGGAACGTGGGCACAGATACGCAGTATTTT. It translates to CASSLELAAGGRNVGTDTQYF. The variable domain in full, completed from reference TRBV5-1 and TRBJ2-3, reads KAGVTQTPRYLIKTRGQQVTLSCSPISGHRSVSWYQQTPGQGLQFLFEYFSETQRNKGNFPGRFSGRQFSNSRSEMNVSTLELGDSALYLCASSLELAAGGRNVGTDTQYFGPGTRLTVL.